This TCR beta chain was observed in a study of T cells after yellow fever vaccination. Across the whole study: The SMART-Seq v4 Ultra Low Input method served to prepare the low-cell-number fractions. Study-level points and caveats: Researchers cautioned that FACS-sorted repertoires could harbor abundant clonotypes contaminating from the bulk population. Clones from primary vaccination mostly reappeared after the booster (approximately 95% CD4, around 90% CD8). Shared CD4/CD8 clonotypes were a small share, likely from convergent recombination.

Each CDR3 protein is one row after TCRdb ran MiXCR on the 5' RACE reads. The sample includes about 180,000 distinct CDR3 sequences, about 6.2% of them seen just once. The CDR3 has 13 residues. V was trimmed by 0 bases and J by 5 bases, leaving 5 bases between them. The V gene's germline CDR1 is SGHRS and CDR2 YFSETQ. This clonotype was seen ten or more times. Its antigen is unidentified. The sequence derives from a man in his late teens or twenties who received the YFV17D yellow fever vaccine. Sequencing was performed on CD4+ T cells sorted from PBMCs, taken on the day of the first yellow fever vaccination. This chain links TRBV5-1 with TRBJ1-4; the D is unclear. The CDR3 region has the DNA TGCGCCAGCAGCTTGGCGGGGAATGAAAAACTGTTTTTT. This translates into CASSLAGNEKLFF.